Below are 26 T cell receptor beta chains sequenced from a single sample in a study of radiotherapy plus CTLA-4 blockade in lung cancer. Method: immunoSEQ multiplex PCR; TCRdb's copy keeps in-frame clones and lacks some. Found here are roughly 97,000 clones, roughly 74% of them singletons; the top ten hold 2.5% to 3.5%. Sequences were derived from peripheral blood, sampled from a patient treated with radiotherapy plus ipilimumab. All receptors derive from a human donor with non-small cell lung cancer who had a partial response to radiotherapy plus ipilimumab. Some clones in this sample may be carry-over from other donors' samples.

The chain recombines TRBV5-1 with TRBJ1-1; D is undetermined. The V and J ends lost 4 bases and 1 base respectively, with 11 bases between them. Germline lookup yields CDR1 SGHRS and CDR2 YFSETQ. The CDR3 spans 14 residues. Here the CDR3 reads CASSGSGGNTEAFF. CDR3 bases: TGCGCCAGCAGCGGATCCGGAGGGAACACTGAAGCTTTCTTT.

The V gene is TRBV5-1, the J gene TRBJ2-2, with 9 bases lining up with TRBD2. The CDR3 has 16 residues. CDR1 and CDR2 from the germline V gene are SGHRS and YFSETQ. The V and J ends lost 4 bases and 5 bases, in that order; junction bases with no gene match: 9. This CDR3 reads CASSPQAGGKTGELFF. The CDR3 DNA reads TGCGCCAGCAGCCCTCAAGCGGGGGGAAAAACCGGGGAGCTGTTTTTT.

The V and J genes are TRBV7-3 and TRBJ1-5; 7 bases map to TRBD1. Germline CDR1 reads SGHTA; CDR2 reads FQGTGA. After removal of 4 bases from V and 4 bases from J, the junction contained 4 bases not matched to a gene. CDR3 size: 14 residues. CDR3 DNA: TGTGCCAGCAGCTCGGGACAGCCAAATCAGCCCCAGCATTTT. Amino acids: CASSSGQPNQPQHF.

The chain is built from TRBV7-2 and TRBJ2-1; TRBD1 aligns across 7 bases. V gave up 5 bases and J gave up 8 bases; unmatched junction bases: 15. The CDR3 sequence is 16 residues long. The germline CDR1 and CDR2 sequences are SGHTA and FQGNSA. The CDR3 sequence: CASSRAVGGLHHEQFF. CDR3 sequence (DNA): TGTGCCAGCAGCCGCGCCGTAGGGGGCCTGCACCATGAGCAGTTCTTC.

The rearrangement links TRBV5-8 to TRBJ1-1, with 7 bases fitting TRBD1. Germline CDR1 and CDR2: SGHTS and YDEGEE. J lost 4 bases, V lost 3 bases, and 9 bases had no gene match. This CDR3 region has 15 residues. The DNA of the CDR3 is TGTGCCAGCAGCTCCCGACAGGGCCGGAGCACTGAAGCTTTCTTT. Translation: CASSSRQGRSTEAFF.

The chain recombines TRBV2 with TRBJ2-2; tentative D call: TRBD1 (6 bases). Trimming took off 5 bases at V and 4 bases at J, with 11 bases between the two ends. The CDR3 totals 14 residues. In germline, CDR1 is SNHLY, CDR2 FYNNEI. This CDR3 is CASSPQGTTGELFF. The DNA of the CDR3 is TGTGCCAGCAGTCCCCAGGGGACCACCGGGGAGCTGTTTTTT. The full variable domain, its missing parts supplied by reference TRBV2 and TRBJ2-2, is EPEVTQTPSHQVTQMGQEVILRCVPISNHLYFYWYRQILGQKVEFLVSFYNNEISEKSEIFDDQFSVERPDGSNFTLKIRSTKLEDSAMYFCASSPQGTTGELFFGEGSRLTVL.

CDR3 loop: CASSLDPGGSGPQHF. The CDR3 DNA sequence: TGTGCCAGCAGCTTAGATCCGGGGGGATCAGGCCCCCAGCATTTT. This chain links TRBV7-9 with TRBJ1-5; tentative D call: TRBD1 (5 bases). V was shortened by 1 base and J by 10 bases, with 17 bases between the two germline ends. Per the germline V gene, CDR1 is SEHNR and CDR2 is FQNEAQ (reference sequence). CDR3 length: 15 amino acids.

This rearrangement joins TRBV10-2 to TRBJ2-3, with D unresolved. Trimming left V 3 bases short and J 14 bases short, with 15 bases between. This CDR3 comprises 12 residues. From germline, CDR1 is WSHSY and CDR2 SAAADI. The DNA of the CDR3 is TGCGCCAGCAGTGAAGAGGCGGAAAGGCGGTATTTT. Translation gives CASSEEAERRYF.

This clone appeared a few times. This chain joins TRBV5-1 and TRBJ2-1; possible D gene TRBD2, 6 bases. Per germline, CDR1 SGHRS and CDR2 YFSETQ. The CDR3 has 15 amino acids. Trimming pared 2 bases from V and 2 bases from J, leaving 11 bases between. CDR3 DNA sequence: TGCGCCAGCAGCTTCCCGCGGGGAACCTACAATGAGCAGTTCTTC. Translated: CASSFPRGTYNEQFF.

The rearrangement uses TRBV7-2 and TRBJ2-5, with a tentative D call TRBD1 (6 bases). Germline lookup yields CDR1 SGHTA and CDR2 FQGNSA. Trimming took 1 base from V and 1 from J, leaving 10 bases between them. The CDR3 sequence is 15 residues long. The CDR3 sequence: CASSLGPRGQETQYF. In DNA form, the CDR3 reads TGTGCCAGCAGCTTAGGCCCCAGGGGCCAAGAGACCCAGTACTTC. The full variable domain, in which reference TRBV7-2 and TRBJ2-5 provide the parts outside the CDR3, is GAGVSQSPSNKVTEKGKDVELRCDPISGHTALYWYRQSLGQGLEFLIYFQGNSAPDKSGLPSDRFSAERTGGSVSTLTIQRTQQEDSAVYLCASSLGPRGQETQYFGPGTRLLVL.

The CDR3 protein is CASSFLGQYDGNEQFF. The CDR3 nucleotides are TGTGCCAGCAGTTTTCTCGGACAGTATGATGGCAATGAGCAGTTCTTC. The chain employs TRBV28 and TRBJ2-1; perhaps TRBD1 as D (6 bases). V lost 3 bases, J lost 6 bases, and 18 bases lay in between. Germline loops: CDR1 MDHEN, CDR2 SYDVKM. The CDR3 covers 16 residues.

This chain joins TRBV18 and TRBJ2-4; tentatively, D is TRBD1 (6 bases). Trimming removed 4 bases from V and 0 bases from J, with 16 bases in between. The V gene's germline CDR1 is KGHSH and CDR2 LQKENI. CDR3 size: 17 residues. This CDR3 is CASSLSTGTIAKNIQYF. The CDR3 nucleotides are TGTGCCAGCTCACTTTCGACAGGAACCATAGCCAAAAACATTCAGTACTTC.

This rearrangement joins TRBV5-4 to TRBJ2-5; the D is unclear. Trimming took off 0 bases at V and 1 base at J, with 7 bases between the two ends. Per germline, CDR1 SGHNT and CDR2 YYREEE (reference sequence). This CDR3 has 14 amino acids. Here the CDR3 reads CASSLGRFQETQYF. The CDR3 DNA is TGTGCCAGCAGCTTGGGGCGGTTCCAAGAGACCCAGTACTTC.

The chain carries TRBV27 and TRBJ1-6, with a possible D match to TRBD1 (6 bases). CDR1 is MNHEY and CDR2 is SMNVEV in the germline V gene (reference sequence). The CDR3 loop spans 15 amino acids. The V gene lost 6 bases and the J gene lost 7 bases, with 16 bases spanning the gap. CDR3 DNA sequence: TGTGCCAGCAGACGAACAGGGAATCTAAATTCACCCCTCCACTTT. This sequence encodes CASRRTGNLNSPLHF.

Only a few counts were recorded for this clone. CDR3 nucleotide sequence: TGCGCCAGCAGTCAGCAGGCCCTCGCAGGAAACACCATATATTTT. Its translation is CASSQQALAGNTIYF. The chain employs TRBV5-1 and TRBJ1-3, with no clear D. Germline CDR1 SGHRS, CDR2 YFSETQ. The CDR3 has 15 residues. V was clipped by 5 bases and J by 4 bases, with 16 bases between them.

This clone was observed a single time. This chain's CDR3 is CASSYYRGEGGELFF. The CDR3 bases are TGTGCCAGCAGTTATTACAGGGGAGAAGGCGGGGAGCTGTTTTTT. This chain joins TRBV6-5 and TRBJ2-2, with 7 bases aligning to TRBD1. The CDR3 has 15 amino acids. V dropped 3 bases and J dropped 7; count of bases not matched to a gene: 8. CDR1 MNHEY and CDR2 SVGAGI come from the germline V gene.

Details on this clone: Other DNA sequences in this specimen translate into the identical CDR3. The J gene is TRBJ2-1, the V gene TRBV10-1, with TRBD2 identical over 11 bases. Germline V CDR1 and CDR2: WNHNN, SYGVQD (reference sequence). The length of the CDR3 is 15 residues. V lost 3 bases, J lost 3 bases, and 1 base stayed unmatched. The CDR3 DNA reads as TGCGCCAGCAGTGACGGGACTAGCGGCTACAATGAGCAGTTCTTC. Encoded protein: CASSDGTSGYNEQFF.

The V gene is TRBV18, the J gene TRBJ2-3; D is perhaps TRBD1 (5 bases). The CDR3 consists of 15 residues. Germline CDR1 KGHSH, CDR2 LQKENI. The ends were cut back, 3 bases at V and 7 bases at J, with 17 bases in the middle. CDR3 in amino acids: CASSPPQGRTNTQYF. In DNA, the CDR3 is TGTGCCAGCTCACCGCCCCAGGGTCGTACGAATACGCAGTATTTT.

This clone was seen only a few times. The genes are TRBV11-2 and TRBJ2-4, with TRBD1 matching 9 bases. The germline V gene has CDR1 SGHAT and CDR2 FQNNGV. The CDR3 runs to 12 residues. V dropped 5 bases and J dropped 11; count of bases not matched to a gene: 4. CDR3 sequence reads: CASSLDRGVQYF. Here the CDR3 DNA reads TGTGCCAGCAGCCTCGACAGGGGGGTTCAGTACTTC.

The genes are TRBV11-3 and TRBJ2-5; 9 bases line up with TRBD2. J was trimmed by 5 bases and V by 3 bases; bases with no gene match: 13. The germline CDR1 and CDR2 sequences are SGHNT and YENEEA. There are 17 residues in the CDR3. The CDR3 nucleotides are TGTGCCAGCAGCTTGGGCCTAGCGGGGCCCCAATGGGAGACCCAGTACTTC. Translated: CASSLGLAGPQWETQYF.

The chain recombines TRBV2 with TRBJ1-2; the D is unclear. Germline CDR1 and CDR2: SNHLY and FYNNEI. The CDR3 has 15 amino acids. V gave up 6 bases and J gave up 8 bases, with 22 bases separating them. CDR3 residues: CASRASSPAARGYTF. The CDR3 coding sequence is TGTGCCAGCAGAGCATCATCCCCTGCGGCTCGGGGCTACACCTTC.

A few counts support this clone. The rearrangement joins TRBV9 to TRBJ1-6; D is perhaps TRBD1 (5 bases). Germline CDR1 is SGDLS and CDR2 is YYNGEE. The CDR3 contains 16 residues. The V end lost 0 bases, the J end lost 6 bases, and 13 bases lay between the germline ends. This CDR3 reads CASSVGAGLSNSPLHF. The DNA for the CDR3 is TGTGCCAGCAGCGTAGGAGCAGGGCTTAGTAATTCACCCCTCCACTTT.

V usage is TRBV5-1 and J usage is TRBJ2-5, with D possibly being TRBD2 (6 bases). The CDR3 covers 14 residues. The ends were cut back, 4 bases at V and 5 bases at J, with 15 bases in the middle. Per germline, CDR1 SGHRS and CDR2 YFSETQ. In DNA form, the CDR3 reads TGCGCCAGCAGCGGAGGGGCTAGTAGTGAGACCCAGTACTTC. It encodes CASSGGASSETQYF.

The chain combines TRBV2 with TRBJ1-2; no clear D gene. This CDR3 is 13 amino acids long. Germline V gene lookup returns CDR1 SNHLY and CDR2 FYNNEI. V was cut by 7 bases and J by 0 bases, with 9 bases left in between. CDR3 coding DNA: TGTGCCAGCACCCCTAATTCTAACTATGGCTACACCTTC. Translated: CASTPNSNYGYTF.

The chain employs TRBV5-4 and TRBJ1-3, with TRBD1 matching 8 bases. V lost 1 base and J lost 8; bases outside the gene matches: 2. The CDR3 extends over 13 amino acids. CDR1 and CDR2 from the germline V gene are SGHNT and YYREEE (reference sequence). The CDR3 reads CASSLTGGDTIYF. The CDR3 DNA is TGTGCCAGCAGCTTGACAGGGGGGGACACCATATATTTT.

The CDR3 loop is CASSLALVDRRSTEAFF. CDR3 coding DNA: TGTGCCAGCAGCTTAGCGCTCGTGGACAGGAGGAGCACTGAAGCTTTCTTT. This chain joins TRBV7-9 and TRBJ1-1, with 7 bases aligning to TRBD1. The CDR3 has 17 amino acids. CDR1 is SEHNR and CDR2 is FQNEAQ in the germline V gene (reference sequence). V lost 0 bases, J lost 4 bases, and 11 bases stayed unmatched. Looking up the rest from reference TRBV7-9 and TRBJ1-1 gives the full variable domain: DTGVSQNPRHKITKRGQNVTFRCDPISEHNRLYWYRQTLGQGPEFLTYFQNEAQLEKSRLLSDRFSAERPKGSFSTLEIQRTEQGDSAMYLCASSLALVDRRSTEAFFGQGTRLTVV.